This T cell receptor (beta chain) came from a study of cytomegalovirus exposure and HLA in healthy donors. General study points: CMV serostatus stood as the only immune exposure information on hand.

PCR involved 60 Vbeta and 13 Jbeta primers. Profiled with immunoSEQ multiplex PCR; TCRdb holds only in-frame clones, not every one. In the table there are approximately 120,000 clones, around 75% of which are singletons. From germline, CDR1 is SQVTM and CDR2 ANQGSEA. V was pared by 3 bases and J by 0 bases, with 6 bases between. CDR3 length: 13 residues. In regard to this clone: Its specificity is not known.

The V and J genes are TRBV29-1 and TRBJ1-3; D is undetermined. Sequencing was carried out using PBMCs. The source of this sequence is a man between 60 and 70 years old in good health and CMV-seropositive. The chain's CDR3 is CSVDGNSGNTIYF. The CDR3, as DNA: TGCAGCGTTGATGGCAACTCTGGAAACACCATATATTTT.